The 24 T cell receptor beta chains presented below share a single source sample, sequenced in a study of T cell responses to AZD1222 COVID-19 vaccine. Sequencing used immunoSEQ multiplex PCR; TCRdb keeps in-frame clones, though not all of them. The table has 150,000 to 200,000 clones, 90% to 95% seen once; the top ten hold around 4%. The source material was peripheral blood, sampled on day 0 of AZD1222 vaccination. The receptors originated from an adult in good health.

The rearrangement joins TRBV30 to TRBJ2-5; TRBD1 matches at 9 bases. CDR1 is GTSNPN, CDR2 SVGIG, per germline (reference sequence). The CDR3 extends over 14 amino acids. V was pared by 3 bases and J by 4 bases, with 6 bases of the junction left unmatched. CDR3 sequence: CAWRGMTGGETQYF. CDR3 DNA sequence: TGTGCCTGGAGGGGGATGACAGGGGGAGAGACCCAGTACTTC.

This chain links TRBV2 with TRBJ2-5; unclear D gene. This CDR3 comprises 14 residues. The ends were cut back, 7 bases at V and 5 bases at J, with 17 bases in the middle. CDR1 and CDR2 (germline): SNHLY, FYNNEI. CDR3 residues: CASTRTVQGETQYF. In nucleotides, the CDR3 is TGTGCCAGCACCCGGACGGTCCAAGGGGAGACCCAGTACTTC. The full variable domain, in which reference TRBV2 and TRBJ2-5 provide the parts outside the CDR3, is EPEVTQTPSHQVTQMGQEVILRCVPISNHLYFYWYRQILGQKVEFLVSFYNNEISEKSEIFDDQFSVERPDGSNFTLKIRSTKLEDSAMYFCASTRTVQGETQYFGPGTRLLVL.

This clone was seen only a few times. V gene TRBV3-1 (or the pseudogene TRBV3-2) combines with J gene TRBJ2-1; 14 bases fit TRBD2. Germline lookup yields CDR1 LGHDT and CDR2 YNNKEL (reference sequence). CDR3 length equals 16 residues. J was trimmed by 6 bases and V by 2 bases; bases with no gene match: 3. The CDR3 region has the DNA TGTGCCAGCAGCCAACAGACTAGCGGGAGGGGCAATGAGCAGTTCTTC. It translates to CASSQQTSGRGNEQFF.

As regards this clone: Other DNA sequences in this sample translate to the same CDR3. The DNA of the CDR3 is TGTGCCAGCAGCTTGGGCGGGACAGGGGAAAAACTGTTTTTT. Its translation: CASSLGGTGEKLFF. The chain links TRBV5-5 to TRBJ1-4; TRBD1 matches 9 bases. The CDR3 totals 14 residues. V trimming: 0 bases; J trimming: 8 bases; junction bases outside the gene matches: 2. The V gene's germline CDR1 is SGHKS and CDR2 YYEKEE (reference sequence).

J is TRBJ1-2 and V is TRBV5-1, with D unresolved. Looked up from germline, CDR1 is SGHRS and CDR2 is YFSETQ. This CDR3 has 14 residues. Trimming cost V 0 bases and J 4 bases, with 10 bases left between them. The chain's CDR3 is CASSLDRGFYGYTF. The CDR3 coding sequence is TGCGCCAGCAGCTTGGACAGAGGGTTCTATGGCTACACCTTC.

This chain uses TRBV6-5 with TRBJ1-1; D is perhaps TRBD1 (5 bases). With 4 bases removed from V and 1 base from J, the gap between germline ends came to 13 bases. The germline V gene encodes CDR1 MNHEY and CDR2 SVGAGI. This CDR3 is 15 amino acids long. The CDR3 DNA sequence: TGTGCCAGCAGTTCCCCCGGAGGGACGAACACTGAAGCTTTCTTT. This gives the protein CASSSPGGTNTEAFF.

J is TRBJ1-2 and V is TRBV12-3 or TRBV12-4; D is unresolved. Deletions cut 8 bases from V and 4 bases from J, with 11 bases between. The CDR3 sequence is 12 residues long. The CDR3: CASWGLTYGYTF. The CDR3 coding sequence is TGTGCCAGCTGGGGTCTGACCTATGGCTACACCTTC.

The rearrangement links TRBV5-1 to TRBJ2-5, with 13 bases fitting TRBD2. J gave up 4 bases and V 7 bases, and 13 bases lay outside the gene matches. Per germline, CDR1 SGHRS and CDR2 YFSETQ. CDR3 length equals 17 residues. The CDR3 sequence: CASRVGLAGVGGETQYF. The CDR3, as DNA: TGCGCCAGCCGCGTCGGACTAGCGGGAGTAGGTGGAGAGACCCAGTACTTC.

The chain couples TRBV6-2 or TRBV6-3 to TRBJ2-7; D gene ambiguous. Germline loops: CDR1 MNHEY, CDR2 SVGEGT. The CDR3 sequence is 11 residues long. With 5 bases removed from V and 0 bases from J, the gap between germline ends came to 2 bases. CDR3 amino acids: CASSISYEQYF. The CDR3 DNA is TGTGCCAGCAGTATCTCCTACGAGCAGTACTTC.

The V gene is TRBV4-1, the J gene TRBJ1-1; D is uncertain. Germline V CDR1 and CDR2: MGHRA, YSYEKL. The CDR3 has 17 amino acids. V lost 0 bases and J 1 base, leaving 15 bases between the germline ends. CDR3 amino acids: CASSQDYPGSQNTEAFF. The CDR3 region has the DNA TGCGCCAGCAGCCAAGATTATCCGGGGAGTCAGAACACTGAAGCTTTCTTT.

A note on this clone: The sample carries other DNA sequences with the same CDR3. This chain joins TRBV5-1 and TRBJ2-5; D is unclear. The length of the CDR3 is 12 residues. CDR1 and CDR2 from the germline V gene are SGHRS and YFSETQ. Trimming took 2 bases from V and 0 from J, leaving 2 bases between them. The CDR3 here is CASSLDQETQYF. CDR3 bases: TGCGCCAGCAGCTTAGACCAAGAGACCCAGTACTTC.

V is TRBV11-2 and J is TRBJ2-3; D is unresolved. Germline lookup yields CDR1 SGHAT and CDR2 FQNNGV. V was pared by 0 bases and J by 4 bases, with 11 bases between. The length of the CDR3 is 15 residues. The CDR3, as DNA: TGTGCCAGCAGCTTAGATTTAAGGTTGGCAGATACGCAGTATTTT. Translation gives CASSLDLRLADTQYF.

The CDR3 sequence: CASSIRQGRAAYEQYF. The CDR3 bases are TGTGCCAGCAGCATACGACAGGGGAGGGCGGCGTACGAGCAGTACTTC. This rearrangement joins TRBV7-8 to TRBJ2-7; D perhaps matches TRBD1 (8 bases). The CDR3 spans 16 residues. Germline V gene data show CDR1 as SGHVS and CDR2 as FQNEAQ. Between the trimmed V and J ends, which lost 5 bases and 4 bases, there was a span of 21 bases.

The chain links TRBV19 to TRBJ2-7; 9 nucleotides agree with TRBD2. V lost 7 bases to trimming and J lost 0 bases; unmatched junction nucleotides: 4. CDR3 length: 14 amino acids. Germline V gives CDR1 LNHDA, CDR2 SQIVND (reference sequence). CDR3 bases: TGTGCCAGTACGCCGACTAGCGGCTCCTACGAGCAGTACTTC. Protein product: CASTPTSGSYEQYF.

The chain couples TRBV15 to TRBJ1-1, with D perhaps matching TRBD1 (5 bases). The CDR3 loop spans 16 amino acids. The V gene lost 0 bases and the J gene lost 4 bases, with 15 bases spanning the gap. From germline, CDR1 is LNHNV and CDR2 YYDKDF (reference sequence). CDR3 coding DNA: TGTGCCACCAGCAGAGATTTTACCCCGGGGACCACTGAAGCTTTCTTT. Translating gives CATSRDFTPGTTEAFF.

V and J are TRBV5-1 and TRBJ1-3; D is perhaps TRBD1 (5 bases). The CDR3 loop spans 14 amino acids. The V end lost 5 bases, the J end lost 0 bases, and 9 bases lay between the germline ends. Germline V gene sequence: CDR1 SGHRS, CDR2 YFSETQ. CDR3 region: CASRQVLSGNTIYF. CDR3 nucleotide sequence: TGCGCCAGCAGACAGGTACTCTCTGGAAACACCATATATTTT.

The V and J genes are TRBV30 and TRBJ1-2; D uncertain. Germline lookup yields CDR1 GTSNPN and CDR2 SVGIG (reference sequence). Trimming removed 0 bases from V and 11 bases from J, with 13 bases in between. The CDR3 consists of 12 residues. The chain's CDR3 is CAWSVGGPGYTF. The DNA for the CDR3 is TGTGCCTGGAGTGTCGGTGGCCCTGGTTACACCTTC. The variable domain in full, with the rest retrieved from reference TRBV30 and TRBJ1-2, is SQTIHQWPATLVQPVGSPLSLECTVEGTSNPNLYWYRQAAGRGLQLLFYSVGIGQISSEVPQNLSASRPQDRQFILSSKKLLLSDSGFYLCAWSVGGPGYTFGSGTRLTVV.

The chain is built from TRBV19 and TRBJ2-1; possible D gene TRBD2, 6 bases. Germline lookup yields CDR1 LNHDA and CDR2 SQIVND (reference sequence). Trimming took 6 bases from V and 6 from J, leaving 18 bases between them. This CDR3 has 15 amino acids. The CDR3 sequence is CASSPRTNPTNEQFF. CDR3 DNA: TGTGCCAGTAGCCCGCGGACTAATCCGACCAATGAGCAGTTCTTC.

This clone was seen a single time. The chain is built from TRBV11-2 and TRBJ1-3, with D possibly TRBD1 on 5 matching bases. Germline lookup yields CDR1 SGHAT and CDR2 FQNNGV. This CDR3 spans 16 amino acids. Trimming shortened V by 2 bases and J by 2 bases, and 13 bases separated the two germline ends. Here the CDR3 reads CASSLSVDRAGNTIYF. CDR3 in DNA: TGTGCCAGCAGCTTAAGCGTCGACAGAGCTGGAAACACCATATATTTT. The whole variable domain, remainder taken from reference TRBV11-2 and TRBJ1-3, is EAGVAQSPRYKIIEKRQSVAFWCNPISGHATLYWYQQILGQGPKLLIQFQNNGVVDDSQLPKDRFSAERLKGVDSTLKIQPAKLEDSAVYLCASSLSVDRAGNTIYFGEGSWLTVV.

The chain recombines TRBV4-1 with TRBJ2-1, with a tentative D call TRBD2 (5 bases). V lost 4 bases and J 5 bases, leaving 15 bases between the germline ends. The germline gives CDR1 MGHRA, CDR2 YSYEKL. CDR3 length: 15 amino acids. The CDR3 sequence is CASSPRTDWNNEQFF. In DNA, the CDR3 is TGCGCCAGCAGCCCCCGGACGGACTGGAACAATGAGCAGTTCTTC.

This chain joins TRBV5-4 and TRBJ2-1, with D unclear. This CDR3 is built from 15 residues. Trimming left V 2 bases short and J 0 bases short, with 9 bases between. In germline, CDR1 is SGHNT, CDR2 YYREEE (reference sequence). The CDR3 nucleotides are TGTGCCAGCAGCTTAGGAACAGCCTCCTACAATGAGCAGTTCTTC. This sequence encodes CASSLGTASYNEQFF.

This chain links TRBV28 with TRBJ1-2, with D hard to call. V lost 3 bases and J 4 bases, leaving 9 bases between the germline ends. The CDR3 contains 13 residues. The germline V gene encodes CDR1 MDHEN and CDR2 SYDVKM. The DNA for the CDR3 is TGTGCCAGCAGTTTGGCGACGCCCTATGGCTACACCTTC. Protein product: CASSLATPYGYTF.

The J gene is TRBJ2-2, the V gene TRBV28; D possibly corresponds to TRBD1 (5 bases). CDR3 length: 15 amino acids. Germline assignment: CDR1 MDHEN and CDR2 SYDVKM. V lost 4 bases to trimming and J lost 2 bases, with 11 bases between them. CDR3 coding DNA: TGTGCCAGCAGTTCGGCAGGGTATAACACCGGGGAGCTGTTTTTT. Protein: CASSSAGYNTGELFF. The whole variable domain, filled in from reference TRBV28 and TRBJ2-2, reads DVKVTQSSRYLVKRTGEKVFLECVQDMDHENMFWYRQDPGLGLRLIYFSYDVKMKEKGDIPEGYSVSREKKERFSLILESASTNQTSMYLCASSSAGYNTGELFFGEGSRLTVL.

The chain is built from TRBV3-1 (or the pseudogene TRBV3-2) and TRBJ1-6; tentatively, D is TRBD1 (6 bases). CDR3 length: 17 residues. V dropped 0 bases and J dropped 7 bases, with 16 bases sitting between them. Germline V gene data show CDR1 as LGHDT and CDR2 as YNNKEL (reference sequence). This CDR3 is CASSQDGGTGRNSPLHF. Written as DNA, the CDR3 is TGTGCCAGCAGCCAAGATGGGGGCACAGGGCGAAATTCACCCCTCCACTTT.